The 21 T cell receptor beta chains presented below share a single source sample, sequenced in a study of radiation and T cells in renal cell carcinoma. The assay was immunoSEQ multiplex PCR, and TCRdb's table has in-frame clones only and misses some. The repertoire consists of some 100,000 clones, with about four fifths occurring once and the leading ten covering roughly 7%. Time point noted: baseline pretreatment blood. Regarding treatment: 15 Gy SBRT to primary tumor, nephrectomy 4 weeks later. Sample: blood, taken from a patient whose treatment included radiotherapy and nephrectomy. The receptor source for this set is a man aged 60-69 years with renal cell carcinoma.

The rearrangement links TRBV7-9 to TRBJ2-6, with a weak D call TRBD1 (5 bases). The V and J ends lost 1 base and 2 bases respectively, with 9 bases between them. Germline CDR1 reads SEHNR; CDR2 reads FQNEAQ (reference sequence). This CDR3 spans 16 amino acids. DNA of the CDR3: TGTGCCAGCAGCTTAGGTCTAGGGGCTGGGGCCAACGTCCTGACTTTC. Translation: CASSLGLGAGANVLTF.

This clone has only one observation. The chain carries TRBV5-5 and TRBJ2-2; 11 nucleotides agree with TRBD2. Germline-derived CDR1 and CDR2 are SGHKS and YYEKEE (reference sequence). The CDR3 totals 16 residues. Unmatched junction bases numbered 6, after V lost 4 bases and J lost 4 bases. As DNA, the CDR3 is TGTGCCAGCAGCCGTAGCGGGAGGGTAGGCACCGGGGAGCTGTTTTTT. It is translated as CASSRSGRVGTGELFF.

The genes are TRBV4-1 and TRBJ1-2; 8 nucleotides align to TRBD1. V shed 0 bases, J shed 5 bases, and the junction held 8 bases outside the gene matches. This CDR3 has 16 amino acids. CDR1 MGHRA and CDR2 YSYEKL come from the germline V gene. CDR3 sequence reads: CASSQESQGAGYGYTF. CDR3 nucleotides: TGCGCCAGCAGCCAAGAAAGTCAGGGGGCGGGATATGGCTACACCTTC.

The chain links TRBV4-3 to TRBJ2-2, with TRBD2 as a possible D gene (6 bases). The V end lost 3 bases, the J end lost 3 bases, and 14 bases lay between the germline ends. The CDR3 loop spans 16 amino acids. Germline V gene lookup returns CDR1 LGHNA and CDR2 YSLEER. The DNA of the CDR3 is TGCGCCAGCAGCCATATCCGGGACTCTTACACCGGGGAGCTGTTTTTT. It is translated as CASSHIRDSYTGELFF.

V and J are TRBV6-6 and TRBJ2-1, with 8 bases lining up with TRBD2. CDR3 size: 16 residues. The V and J ends lost 0 bases and 1 base, in that order; junction bases with no gene match: 2. CDR1 and CDR2 from the germline V gene are MNHNY and SVGAGI (reference sequence). The DNA for the CDR3 is TGTGCCAGCAGTTACTCCCTAGCGGGTTCCTACAATGAGCAGTTCTTC. Its protein product is CASSYSLAGSYNEQFF.

The count of this clone is one. The chain couples TRBV19 to TRBJ2-2; D is perhaps TRBD2 (7 bases). This CDR3 spans 18 amino acids. The V end was cut by 3 bases, the J end by 2 bases, with 19 bases between. From germline, CDR1 is LNHDA and CDR2 SQIVND (reference sequence). The DNA of the CDR3 is TGTGCCAGTAGTATCAGGGGCCAGCGGGGAAAAAACACCGGGGAGCTGTTTTTT. It translates to CASSIRGQRGKNTGELFF.

This clone was seen only once. This sequence joins TRBV9 and TRBJ1-5, with D unresolved. The germline V gene has CDR1 SGDLS and CDR2 YYNGEE. V lost 3 bases, J lost 0 bases, and 7 bases lay in between. The length of the CDR3 is 14 residues. CDR3 sequence reads: CASSEGYSNQPQHF. The CDR3 nucleotides read TGTGCCAGCAGCGAGGGTTATAGCAATCAGCCCCAGCATTTT.

This clone was counted only a few times. This chain links TRBV5-1 with TRBJ2-2, with TRBD1 identical over 9 bases. The CDR3 has 15 residues. Germline lookup yields CDR1 SGHRS and CDR2 YFSETQ. Trimming took 3 bases from V and 6 from J; bases not matched to a gene: 6. The DNA of the CDR3 is TGCGCCAGCAGCTCCGGGACAGGGTCCTCCGGGGAGCTGTTTTTT. The encoded protein is CASSSGTGSSGELFF.

This clone was seen just once. Here the CDR3 DNA reads TGTGCCAGCAGCCCACCGGCAGCAAATACGCAGTATTTT. It translates to CASSPPAANTQYF. The J gene is TRBJ2-3, the V gene TRBV7-2, with D unclear. Trimming stripped 5 bases from V and 7 bases from J, with 13 bases between. CDR1 SGHTA and CDR2 FQGNSA come from the germline V gene. There are 13 residues in the CDR3.

This clone was observed a few times. The chain employs TRBV28 and TRBJ2-7; D may be TRBD2 (7 bases). This CDR3 region has 15 residues. V lost 6 bases, J lost 4 bases, and 19 bases lay in between. Germline CDR1 reads MDHEN; CDR2 reads SYDVKM. The CDR3 nucleotides are TGTGCCAGCAGACTACAGGGAGGGCTCGTATACGAGCAGTACTTC. Amino acids: CASRLQGGLVYEQYF.

The gene calls are TRBV7-9 and TRBJ1-5, with 9 bases that match TRBD1. The length of the CDR3 is 14 residues. V gave up 3 bases and J gave up 4 bases; unmatched junction bases: 1. The germline gives CDR1 SEHNR, CDR2 FQNEAQ (reference sequence). Here the CDR3 reads CASSLGQGNQPQHF. The CDR3 nucleotides are TGTGCCAGCAGCTTGGGACAGGGAAATCAGCCCCAGCATTTT.

This chain links TRBV14 with TRBJ1-2; possibly TRBD1 for D (6 bases). This CDR3 has 13 residues. The V gene's germline CDR1 is SGHDN and CDR2 FVKESK. V was cut by 1 base and J by 10 bases, with 13 bases left in between. CDR3 sequence (DNA): TGTGCCAGCAGCCAAGGACAGGTACCCAACTACACCTTC. This codes for CASSQGQVPNYTF. The full variable domain, completed using reference TRBV14 and TRBJ1-2, is EAGVTQFPSHSVIEKGQTVTLRCDPISGHDNLYWYRRVMGKEIKFLLHFVKESKQDESGMPNNRFLAERTGGTYSTLKVQPAELEDSGVYFCASSQGQVPNYTFGSGTRLTVV.

The chain combines TRBV9 with TRBJ2-3; D unresolved. Trimming stripped 1 base from V and 2 bases from J, with 11 bases between. Germline loops: CDR1 SGDLS, CDR2 YYNGEE. This CDR3 is built from 15 residues. The CDR3 here is CASSVTNGYTDTQYF. The DNA of the CDR3 is TGTGCCAGCAGCGTAACGAACGGGTACACAGATACGCAGTATTTT.

The gene calls are TRBV27 and TRBJ2-7; D call uncertain. Germline V gene lookup returns CDR1 MNHEY and CDR2 SMNVEV (reference sequence). With 0 bases removed from V and 0 bases from J, the gap between germline ends came to 9 bases. The CDR3 covers 15 residues. This CDR3 reads CASSLSVTPSYEQYF. The CDR3 nucleotides read TGTGCCAGCAGTTTATCAGTTACGCCCTCCTACGAGCAGTACTTC.

The chain joins TRBV7-2 to TRBJ1-2; D is unresolved. Between the trimmed V and J ends, which lost 5 bases and 8 bases, there was a span of 9 bases. Germline CDR1 SGHTA, CDR2 FQGNSA. The CDR3 extends over 11 amino acids. CDR3 sequence: CASSGPAGYTF. DNA of the CDR3: TGTGCCAGCAGCGGGCCTGCGGGCTACACCTTC.

This chain connects TRBV27 to TRBJ1-2; 7 nucleotides agree with TRBD1. Germline assignment: CDR1 MNHEY and CDR2 SMNVEV (reference sequence). The CDR3 is made up of 14 amino acids. V trimming: 2 bases; J trimming: 5 bases; junction bases outside the gene matches: 5. DNA of the CDR3: TGTGCCAGCAGTTTAAGCGACAGGGTGTATGGCTACACCTTC. It yields the protein CASSLSDRVYGYTF.

V and J are TRBV10-3 and TRBJ2-3; D remains ambiguous. Trimming stripped 5 bases from V and 2 bases from J, with 8 bases between. CDR3 length equals 13 residues. CDR1 and CDR2 (germline): ENHRY, SYGVKD. Here the CDR3 DNA reads TGTGCCATCAGTCGGCAGACCACAGATACGCAGTATTTT. Translating gives CAISRQTTDTQYF.

This clone was counted once. The chain combines TRBV9 with TRBJ2-2; TRBD2 might be the D (5 bases). The CDR3 is 12 amino acids. V lost 5 bases, J lost 8 bases, and 10 bases lay in between. In germline, CDR1 is SGDLS, CDR2 YYNGEE. The CDR3 region is CASRGVRGELFF. The CDR3 coding sequence is TGTGCCAGCAGGGGAGTTAGGGGGGAGCTGTTTTTT.

The rearrangement links TRBV4-3 to TRBJ2-1, with 9 bases identical to TRBD1. The trim removed 2 bases at V and 4 bases at J, leaving 6 bases unmatched. The CDR3 is made up of 16 amino acids. Germline V CDR1 and CDR2: LGHNA, YSLEER. CDR3 loop: CASSQSTGGVYNEQFF. The CDR3 DNA is TGCGCCAGCAGCCAAAGCACAGGGGGCGTTTACAATGAGCAGTTCTTC.

This rearrangement joins TRBV5-1 to TRBJ1-1; D is possibly TRBD1 (6 bases). Looked up from germline, CDR1 is SGHRS and CDR2 is YFSETQ. The length of the CDR3 is 16 residues. Trimming took off 4 bases at V and 5 bases at J, with 21 bases between the two ends. The CDR3 protein is CASSTVNPGQGTEAFF. CDR3 DNA: TGCGCCAGCAGCACTGTAAACCCTGGGCAGGGGACTGAAGCTTTCTTT.

This clone came up a few times. CDR3 residues: CASSLQTSSNEQFF. The DNA of the CDR3 is TGCGCCAGCAGCTTGCAGACTAGCAGCAATGAGCAGTTCTTC. This chain joins TRBV5-1 and TRBJ2-1; TRBD2 agrees at 7 bases. J gave up 6 bases and V 1 base, and 4 bases lay outside the gene matches. This CDR3 spans 14 amino acids. Germline loops: CDR1 SGHRS, CDR2 YFSETQ.